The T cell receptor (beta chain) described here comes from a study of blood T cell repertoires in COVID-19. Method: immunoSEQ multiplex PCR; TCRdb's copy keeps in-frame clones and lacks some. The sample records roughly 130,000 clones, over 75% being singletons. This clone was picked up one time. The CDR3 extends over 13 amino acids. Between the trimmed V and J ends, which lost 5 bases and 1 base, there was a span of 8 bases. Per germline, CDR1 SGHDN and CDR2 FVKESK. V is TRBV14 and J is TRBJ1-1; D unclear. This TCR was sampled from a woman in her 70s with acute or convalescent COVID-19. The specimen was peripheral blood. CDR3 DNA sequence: TGTGCCAGCAGCACACAAAGGAACACTGAAGCTTTCTTT. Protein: CASSTQRNTEAFF.